A selection of T cell receptor beta chains follows, all from one sample in a study of CD8 T cells in ankylosing spondylitis. TCRdb recomputed calls from the 5' RACE reads with MiXCR, one row per CDR3 protein. The data show around 100,000 distinct CDR3 sequences, with about 9% seen just once and over 25% held by the top ten. Sequenced: blood, either unsorted or a sorted T cell fraction (not recorded which). The origin of the receptors is a male donor with ankylosing spondylitis. CDR3s include the opening cysteine and the closing phenylalanine or tryptophan. The D gene is left open where the match is weak. The size field is filled for only some rows; it gives once, few, many or a size class.

cdr3_length j_call clone_size v_call d_call cdr3_aa cdr3_nt
15 TRBJ1-5 few TRBV12-3/TRBV12-4 TRBD1 CASRQGAWGNQPQHF TGTGCCAGCAGGCAGGGGGCGTGGGGCAATCAGCCCCAGCATTTT
15 TRBJ1-2 few TRBV27 NA CASSPQGPVPYGYTF TGTGCCAGCAGTCCGCAGGGCCCCGTACCCTATGGCTACACCTTC
15 TRBJ2-2 few TRBV7-8 NA CASSLGGSGGELFFF NA
13 TRBJ2-1 NA TRBV28 NA CASSLYLQDEQFF TGTGCCAGCAGTTTGTACCTCCAGGATGAGCAGTTCTTC
15 TRBJ2-7 NA TRBV2 TRBD2 CASSVGSGRWYEQYF TGTGCCAGCAGTGTGGGTAGCGGGAGGTGGTACGAGCAGTACTTC
14 TRBJ1-1 many TRBV7-9 NA CASSSPGMNTEAFF TGTGCCAGCAGCTCCCCGGGTATGAACACTGAAGCTTTCTTT
15 TRBJ2-1 few TRBV7-8 TRBD2 CASTRSGSFIVEQFF TGTGCCAGCACGCGTAGCGGGAGTTTTATTGTTGAGCAGTTCTTC
14 TRBJ2-1 NA TRBV29-1 TRBD2 CSVEASGFNNEQFF TGCAGCGTTGAAGCTAGCGGGTTCAACAATGAGCAGTTCTTC
19 TRBJ2-5 few TRBV13 TRBD2 CASSLGSLAGPEIQETQYF TGTGCCAGCAGCTTAGGAAGCTTAGCGGGACCCGAGATACAAGAGACCCAGTACTTC
11 TRBJ1-1 many TRBV25-1 NA CASTVGTEAFF TGTGCCAGCACAGTGGGTACTGAAGCTTTCTTT
16 TRBJ2-7 many TRBV7-9 TRBD2 CASSSAGTSVAYEQYF TGTGCCAGCAGTTCCGCCGGGACTAGCGTTGCCTACGAGCAGTACTTC
16 TRBJ2-5 many TRBV20-1 TRBD2 CSAALAEQVPQETQYF TGCAGTGCCGCACTAGCGGAGCAAGTTCCGCAAGAGACCCAGTACTTC
12 TRBJ2-5 few TRBV5-6 NA CASSSEWTDQYF TGTGCCAGCAGCTCCGAATGGACGGACCAGTACTTC
14 TRBJ2-1 many TRBV20-1 TRBD1 CSAHQGQGYNEQFF TGCAGTGCTCACCAGGGACAGGGGTACAATGAGCAGTTCTTC
15 TRBJ2-7 many TRBV5-1 TRBD1 CASSLGQGGPYEQYF TGCGCCAGCAGCTTGGGACAGGGTGGCCCCTACGAGCAGTACTTC
14 TRBJ2-7 NA TRBV19 TRBD1 CASSTPDRAYEQYF TGTGCCAGTAGTACCCCCGACAGGGCCTACGAGCAGTACTTC
15 TRBJ1-5 few TRBV20-1 NA CCARGLFDTNQPQHF TGCTGTGCTAGAGGCCTTTTTGACACGAATCAGCCCCAGCATTTT
12 TRBJ2-2 few TRBV29-1 NA CSVEEDTGELFF TGCAGCGTTGAAGAGGACACCGGGGAGCTGTTTTTT
15 TRBJ2-5 NA TRBV11-2 NA CASSLVGESGETQYF TGTGCCAGCAGCTTAGTAGGGGAGAGTGGGGAGACCCAGTACTTC
15 TRBJ2-1 NA TRBV5-1 TRBD2 CASSPPAGGYNEQFF TGCGCCAGCAGCCCCCCCGCGGGAGGGTACAATGAGCAGTTCTTC
20 TRBJ2-2 NA TRBV11-2 TRBD1 CASSLVWGQGPTSNTGELFF TGTGCCAGCAGCTTAGTATGGGGACAGGGACCGACCTCAAACACCGGGGAGCTGTTTTTT
14 TRBJ1-3 NA TRBV6-1 NA CASSPTGLGNTIYF TGTGCCAGCAGTCCTACAGGGCTCGGAAACACCATATATTTT
15 TRBJ2-1 many TRBV3-1 NA CASSQEGLAGDEQFF TGTGCCAGCAGCCAAGAGGGGTTGGCAGGGGATGAGCAGTTCTTC
17 TRBJ1-5 few TRBV7-8 NA CASSPVGRSYSNQPQHF TGTGCCAGCAGCCCCGTTGGACGGTCGTATAGCAATCAGCCCCAGCATTTT
16 TRBJ2-7 NA TRBV3-1 NA CASSQAFPGAYYEQYF TGTGCCAGCAGCCAAGCCTTTCCCGGGGCCTACTACGAGCAGTACTTC
16 TRBJ2-5 few TRBV5-1 TRBD2 CASSPRLAGYQETQYF TGCGCCAGCAGCCCACGACTAGCGGGGTACCAAGAGACCCAGTACTTC
17 TRBJ1-1 many TRBV6-5 NA CASSYSPVEEMNTEAFF TGTGCCAGCAGTTACTCCCCGGTTGAGGAGATGAACACTGAAGCTTTCTTT
17 TRBJ2-1 NA TRBV7-9 TRBD2 CASSTPWTSGRVDEQFF TGTGCCAGCAGCACCCCTTGGACTAGCGGGAGGGTGGATGAGCAGTTCTTC
13 TRBJ1-2 few TRBV12-3/TRBV12-4 NA CASSFGASYGYTF TGTGCCAGCAGTTTTGGGGCCTCCTATGGCTACACCTTC
16 TRBJ1-3 NA TRBV7-9 TRBD1 CASSLAAGGTGNTIYF TGTGCCAGCAGCTTAGCTGCAGGGGGCACTGGAAACACCATATATTTT
14 TRBJ1-2 few TRBV27 NA CASSLAGQTYGYTF TGTGCCAGCAGCTTAGCAGGACAGACCTATGGCTACACCTTC
15 TRBJ2-3 many TRBV20-1 TRBD2 CSARAGTSGLQTQYF TGCAGTGCTAGGGCCGGGACTAGCGGCCTCCAGACGCAGTATTTT
13 TRBJ2-1 few TRBV10-3 NA CAIRGTDYNEQFF TGTGCCATCAGGGGGACGGATTACAATGAGCAGTTCTTC
14 TRBJ2-1 few TRBV24-1 NA CATSDSSSRDLKFF TGTGCCACCAGTGATTCGTCTAGCCGGGACCTAAAGTTCTTC
15 TRBJ1-1 NA TRBV5-1 NA CASSLRAGRNTEAFF TGCGCCAGCAGCCTGCGGGCGGGGAGGAACACTGAAGCTTTCTTT
13 TRBJ1-1 NA TRBV25-1 NA CASGTGAGTEAFF TGTGCCAGCGGTACGGGGGCGGGCACTGAAGCTTTCTTT
13 TRBJ2-7 many TRBV7-9 NA CASSLARGYEQYF TGTGCCAGCAGCTTAGCCAGGGGATACGAGCAGTACTTC
14 TRBJ2-7 many TRBV10-3 NA CAISELREDYEQYF TGTGCCATCAGTGAGCTCAGGGAGGACTACGAGCAGTACTTC
14 TRBJ1-6 NA TRBV7-9 NA CASSPDIPNSPLHF TGTGCCAGCAGCCCGGACATCCCCAATTCACCCCTCCACTTT
13 TRBJ2-1 few TRBV10-3 NA CAISPLPDNEQFF TGTGCCATCAGTCCCCTTCCTGACAATGAGCAGTTCTTC
14 TRBJ2-5 NA TRBV13 TRBD1 CASSLRQGQETQYF TGTGCCAGCAGCTTACGACAGGGGCAAGAGACCCAGTACTTC
16 TRBJ2-3 few TRBV11-2 NA CASSLDRVNPTDTQYF TGTGCCAGCAGCTTAGACCGGGTCAACCCCACAGATACGCAGTATTTT
14 TRBJ2-1 few TRBV7-9 TRBD1 CASSGQDSYNEQFF TGTGCCAGCAGCGGACAGGACTCCTACAATGAGCAGTTCTTC
15 TRBJ1-2 many TRBV29-1 TRBD1 CSVESTGQGPEGYTF TGCAGCGTTGAGAGCACGGGACAGGGTCCCGAGGGCTACACCTTC
16 TRBJ2-1 few TRBV20-1 TRBD2 CSASQREGQPKGEQFF TGCAGTGCTAGTCAACGGGAGGGCCAACCCAAAGGTGAGCAGTTCTTC